This TCR beta chain is drawn from a study of blood T cells in healthy people across ages. In its sample, this clonotype was seen many times. The antigen is undetermined. Study-wide results and caveats: Not knowing donor CMV status may have confounded expanded clonotype changes. Compared with aged donors, long-lived donors showed fewer expanded clones, suggesting selection.

Trimming stripped 1 base from V and 3 bases from J, with 13 bases between. This CDR3 is 15 amino acids long. Through a sample-barcoded 5' primer and a J-beta primer mix, a second PCR was run for roughly 7 to 12 cycles. From the 5' RACE reads, TCRdb called clonotypes with MiXCR, one entry per CDR3 protein. The table records roughly 900,000 distinct CDR3 sequences, about 48% of them present only once. The TCR sequence derives from a man aged 25-45 years in good health. The V gene is TRBV12-3 or TRBV12-4, the J gene TRBJ2-7, with a tentative D call TRBD2 (7 bases). Material: blood. For the CDR3, the DNA is TGTGCCAGCAGTTTAGAACAGGGAGGGTTCTACGAGCAGTACTTC. Translation gives CASSLEQGGFYEQYF.